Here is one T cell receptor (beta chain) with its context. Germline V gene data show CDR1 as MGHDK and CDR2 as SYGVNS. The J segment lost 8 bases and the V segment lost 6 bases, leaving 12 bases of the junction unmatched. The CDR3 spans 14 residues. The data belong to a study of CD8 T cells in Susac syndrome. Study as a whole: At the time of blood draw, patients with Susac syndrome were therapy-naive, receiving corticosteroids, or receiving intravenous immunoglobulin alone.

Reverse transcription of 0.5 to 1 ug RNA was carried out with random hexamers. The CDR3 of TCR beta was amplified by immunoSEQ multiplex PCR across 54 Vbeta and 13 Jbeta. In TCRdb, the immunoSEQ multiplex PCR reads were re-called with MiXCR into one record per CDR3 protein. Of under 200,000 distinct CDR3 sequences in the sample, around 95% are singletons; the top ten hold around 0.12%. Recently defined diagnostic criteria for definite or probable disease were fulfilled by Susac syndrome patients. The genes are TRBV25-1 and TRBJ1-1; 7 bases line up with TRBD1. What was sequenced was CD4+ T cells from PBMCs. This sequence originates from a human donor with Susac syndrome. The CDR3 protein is CASRPDRPAPEAFF. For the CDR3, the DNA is TGTGCCAGCAGACCGGACAGGCCCGCGCCCGAAGCTTTCTTT.